The entry that follows covers one T cell receptor beta chain sequence. This entry is derived from a study of cytomegalovirus exposure and HLA in healthy donors. The germline gives CDR1 LGHNA, CDR2 YSLEER. This CDR3 region has 14 residues. V gave up 1 base and J gave up 3 bases; unmatched junction bases: 1. Assay: immunoSEQ multiplex PCR; the TCRdb copy retains only in-frame clones and omits some. The profile shows over 250,000 clones, about 86% of them singletons. This clonotype was obtained from a woman in her late teens or twenties in good health and CMV-seronegative. The sample comprised PBMCs. The chain has TRBV4-3 and TRBJ2-7; TRBD1 matches 9 bases. The CDR3 DNA reads TGCGCCAGCAGCCAAGGACAGGGGGACTACGAGCAGTACTTC. Translation gives CASSQGQGDYEQYF.